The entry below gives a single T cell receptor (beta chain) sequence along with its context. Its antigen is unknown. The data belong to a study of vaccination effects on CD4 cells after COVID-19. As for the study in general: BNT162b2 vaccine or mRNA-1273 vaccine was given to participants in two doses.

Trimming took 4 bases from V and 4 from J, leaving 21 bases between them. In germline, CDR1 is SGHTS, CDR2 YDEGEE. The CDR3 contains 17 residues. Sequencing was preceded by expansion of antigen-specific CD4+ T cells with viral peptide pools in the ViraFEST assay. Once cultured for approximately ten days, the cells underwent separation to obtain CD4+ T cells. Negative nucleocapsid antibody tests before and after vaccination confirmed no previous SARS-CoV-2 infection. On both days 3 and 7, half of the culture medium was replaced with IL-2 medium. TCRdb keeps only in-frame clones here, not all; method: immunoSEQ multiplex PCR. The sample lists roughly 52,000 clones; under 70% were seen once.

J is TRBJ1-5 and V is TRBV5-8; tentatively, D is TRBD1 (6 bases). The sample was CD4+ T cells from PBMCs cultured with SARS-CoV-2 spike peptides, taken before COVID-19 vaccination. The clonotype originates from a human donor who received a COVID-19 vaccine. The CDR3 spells CASSGDRTQLKNQPQHF. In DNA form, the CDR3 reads TGTGCCAGCAGCGGTGACAGGACCCAGCTCAAGAATCAGCCCCAGCATTTT.